This TCR beta chain was observed in a study of cytomegalovirus exposure and HLA in healthy donors. Notes on the study in general: Later on, an analysis tied roughly 17,000 TCR beta sequences to HLA alleles at 0.05 false discovery rate. It was reported that TCR beta sequences correctly inferred the HLA-A and HLA-B alleles for most subjects. Later analysis showed TCR association rates varying by HLA locus, highest for DRB1 and lowest for HLA-C. As immune exposure information, only CMV serostatus was available.

Notes on this clone: Antigen unknown.

Primers: 60 Vbeta forward and 13 Jbeta reverse. Generated by immunoSEQ multiplex PCR, the TCRdb table keeps only in-frame clones and is missing some. The table includes under 250,000 clones, approximately 78% detected once. V trimming: 1 base; J trimming: 7 bases; junction bases outside the gene matches: 6. Germline V CDR1 and CDR2: MGHDK, SYGVNS. The CDR3 has 16 residues. The sequenced sample was PBMCs. The J gene is TRBJ2-1, the V gene TRBV25-1, with 11 bases that match TRBD2. The clonotype was recovered from a boy aged 5-17 years in good health and CMV-seronegative. The CDR3 nucleotides are TGTGCCAGCAGTGAATGGGTTAGCGGGAGGGGAAATGAGCAGTTCTTC. Its translation is CASSEWVSGRGNEQFF.